These 16 T cell receptor beta chains came from one sample sequenced in a study of spatial heterogeneity in lung cancer. Time point described: sample taken at primary tumor resection. Whole RNA was taken from tumor, nontumor lung or frozen PBMC; it was then sequenced unsorted. TCRdb called the 5' RACE reads again in MiXCR, with one record for every CDR3 protein. The sample lists thousands of distinct CDR3 sequences; roughly a sixth were seen once. Source: PBMCs, taken at surgery. The receptors shown here come from a male donor with early-stage non-small cell lung cancer.

By sample fraction, this clonotype is medium-sized (0.01 to 0.1%). The chain is built from TRBV7-8 and TRBJ2-3; no clear D gene. V lost 7 bases to trimming and J lost 1 base, with 15 bases between them. The CDR3 is 15 amino acids. Germline V CDR1 and CDR2: SGHVS, FQNEAQ. CDR3 sequence (DNA): TGTGCCAGCATGTTGTCCACCGGCGGCACAGATACGCAGTATTTT. As protein: CASMLSTGGTDTQYF. The full variable domain, with the rest looked up from reference TRBV7-8 and TRBJ2-3, is GAGVSQSPRYKVAKRGQDVALRCDPISGHVSLFWYQQALGQGPEFLTYFQNEAQLDKSGLPSDRFFAERPEGSVSTLKIQRTQQEDSAVYLCASMLSTGGTDTQYFGPGTRLTVL.

In this sample, this clonotype turned up many times. V usage is TRBV6-4 and J usage is TRBJ2-2; D might be TRBD1 or TRBD2, each matching 5 bases. Trimming took 3 bases from V and 3 from J, leaving 5 bases between them. The germline V gene has CDR1 MRHNA and CDR2 SNTAGT. This CDR3 has 13 amino acids. CDR3: CASSEGDTGELFF. CDR3 nucleotide sequence: TGTGCCAGCAGTGAGGGGGACACCGGGGAGCTGTTTTTT.

Relative to its sample, this clonotype is medium-sized. V is TRBV29-1 and J is TRBJ1-1; D ambiguous. The germline V and J ends were trimmed by 4 bases and 0 bases, with 3 bases remaining between them. Germline V gene sequence: CDR1 SQVTM, CDR2 ANQGSEA. CDR3 length equals 11 residues. CDR3 coding DNA: TGCAGCGTTGTAATGAACACTGAAGCTTTCTTT. Amino acid sequence: CSVVMNTEAFF.

This clonotype is medium-sized by share. The chain recombines TRBV6-5 with TRBJ2-1; no definite D call. Between the trimmed V and J ends, which lost 6 bases and 1 base, there was a span of 16 bases. Germline CDR1 MNHEY, CDR2 SVGAGI. The CDR3 has 16 amino acids. In DNA, the CDR3 is TGTGCCAGCAGCCCTTCCCGCCTTTTATCCTACAATGAGCAGTTCTTC. The encoded protein is CASSPSRLLSYNEQFF.

This clonotype was seen a few times. CDR3 DNA: TGTGCCTGGGATCCGGGACGGACTAATGAAAAACTGTTTTTT. It is translated as CAWDPGRTNEKLFF. The chain carries TRBV30 and TRBJ1-4, with D possibly TRBD1 on 5 matching bases. Trimming took off 5 bases at V and 2 bases at J, with 12 bases between the two ends. CDR1 is GTSNPN, CDR2 SVGIG, per germline (reference sequence). The CDR3 contains 14 residues. Variable domain in full (rest from reference TRBV30 and TRBJ1-4): SQTIHQWPATLVQPVGSPLSLECTVEGTSNPNLYWYRQAAGRGLQLLFYSVGIGQISSEVPQNLSASRPQDRQFILSSKKLLLSDSGFYLCAWDPGRTNEKLFFGSGTQLSVL.

By proportion, this clonotype is medium-sized. The rearrangement links TRBV24-1 to TRBJ2-5; TRBD2 is a possible D gene (6 bases). The CDR3 contains 13 residues. Trimming cost V 7 bases and J 3 bases, with 11 bases left between them. Germline V lookup: CDR1 KGHDR, CDR2 SFDVKD. The CDR3 region has the DNA TGTGCCACCAGGGCGAGGGAGGAAGAGACCCAGTACTTC. Encoded protein: CATRAREEETQYF.

This clonotype has more than one count but fewer than ten. This chain uses TRBV20-1 with TRBJ1-1; a weak D match, TRBD1 (5 bases). CDR3 size: 13 residues. V was trimmed by 6 bases and J by 10 bases, leaving 21 bases between them. Germline CDR1 DFQATT, CDR2 SNEGSKA (reference sequence). In DNA form, the CDR3 reads TGCAGTGCCCCGACCGGCAAGGGGTCGCGAGCTTTCTTT. Translating it yields CSAPTGKGSRAFF.

The sample holds one count of this clonotype. This chain uses TRBV7-2 with TRBJ1-1; tentative D call: TRBD1 (5 bases). Trimming took off 1 base at V and 5 bases at J, with 11 bases between the two ends. Germline V gene sequence: CDR1 SGHTA, CDR2 FQGNSA. This CDR3 has 14 residues. The CDR3 reads CASSLVEGKTEAFF. The CDR3 nucleotides read TGTGCCAGCAGCTTAGTAGAGGGGAAGACTGAAGCTTTCTTT.

CDR3 loop: CSATGLAVSYEQYF. CDR3 nucleotide sequence: TGCAGCGCCACGGGACTAGCGGTTTCCTACGAGCAGTACTTC. This rearrangement joins TRBV29-1 to TRBJ2-7, with 11 bases lining up with TRBD2. Germline CDR1 is SQVTM and CDR2 is ANQGSEA. Germline trimming cut 7 bases from V and 1 base from J; bases unmatched to any gene: 6. The CDR3 loop spans 14 amino acids.

This clonotype is termed medium-sized. This chain connects TRBV6-2 or TRBV6-3 to TRBJ2-7, with 7 bases lining up with TRBD2. CDR1 is MNHEY and CDR2 is SVGEGT in the germline V gene. V shed 3 bases and J 4 bases; nucleotides not matched to a gene: 3. This CDR3 has 13 residues. As DNA, the CDR3 is TGTGCCAGCAGTTATGCGGGAGAGTACGAGCAGTACTTC. Its protein product is CASSYAGEYEQYF.

The V call is TRBV4-1, the J call TRBJ2-7; tentatively, D is TRBD2 (5 bases). V lost 5 bases and J lost 6, with 17 bases in between. The CDR3 has 14 residues. Germline V CDR1 and CDR2: MGHRA, YSYEKL. The CDR3 DNA sequence: TGCGCCAGCAGCAACACACCCGACGGAGGCGAGCAGTACTTC. It encodes CASSNTPDGGEQYF.

The sample holds a few counts of this clonotype. V is TRBV2 and J is TRBJ2-5; TRBD2 agrees at 9 bases. CDR3 length: 17 residues. Trimming cost V 4 bases and J 2 bases; bases outside gene matches: 11. Germline loops: CDR1 SNHLY, CDR2 FYNNEI. Here the CDR3 DNA reads TGTGCCAGCAGTGGAGAGTCAAGCGGGGGGTGGCAAGAGACCCAGTACTTC. The encoded protein is CASSGESSGGWQETQYF. Drawing the rest from reference TRBV2 and TRBJ2-5, the complete variable domain is EPEVTQTPSHQVTQMGQEVILRCVPISNHLYFYWYRQILGQKVEFLVSFYNNEISEKSEIFDDQFSVERPDGSNFTLKIRSTKLEDSAMYFCASSGESSGGWQETQYFGPGTRLLVL.

This clonotype appeared many times. The genes are TRBV9 and TRBJ2-7, with TRBD2 matching over 15 bases. CDR1 and CDR2 from the germline V gene are SGDLS and YYNGEE. The CDR3 runs to 16 residues. The V gene end was trimmed by 4 bases and the J gene end by 4 bases; junction bases not matched to a gene: 6. In DNA form, the CDR3 reads TGTGCCAGCAGCCGAGCCGGGACTAGCGGGAGGTACGAGCAGTACTTC. Translated, it gives CASSRAGTSGRYEQYF.

This clonotype counts as medium-sized. The V call is TRBV9, the J call TRBJ2-6, with TRBD2 matching 10 bases. J lost 0 bases, V lost 4 bases, and 7 bases had no gene match. The CDR3 totals 18 residues. Germline V gene data show CDR1 as SGDLS and CDR2 as YYNGEE. CDR3 region: CASSPRTSGNSGANVLTF. CDR3 in DNA: TGTGCCAGCAGCCCCCGGACTAGCGGAAACTCTGGGGCCAACGTCCTGACTTTC.

This clonotype was recorded many times. This chain uses TRBV9 with TRBJ2-2; 9 bases align to TRBD2. The junction had 10 bases not matched to a gene; V was cut back by 4 bases and J by 6 bases. CDR1 and CDR2 from the germline V gene are SGDLS and YYNGEE. The CDR3 has 16 amino acids. DNA of the CDR3: TGTGCCAGCAGCCTCGGGGTTAGCGGGAGATCCGGGGAGCTGTTTTTT. Protein product: CASSLGVSGRSGELFF.

This chain uses TRBV20-1 with TRBJ1-2; D is ambiguous. The V end lost 0 bases, the J end lost 8 bases, and 10 bases lay between the germline ends. The CDR3 consists of 12 residues. Germline CDR1 is DFQATT and CDR2 is SNEGSKA (reference sequence). The CDR3 DNA reads as TGCAGTGCTAGAGATTGGAGGTGGGGCTACACCTTC. Its translation: CSARDWRWGYTF.